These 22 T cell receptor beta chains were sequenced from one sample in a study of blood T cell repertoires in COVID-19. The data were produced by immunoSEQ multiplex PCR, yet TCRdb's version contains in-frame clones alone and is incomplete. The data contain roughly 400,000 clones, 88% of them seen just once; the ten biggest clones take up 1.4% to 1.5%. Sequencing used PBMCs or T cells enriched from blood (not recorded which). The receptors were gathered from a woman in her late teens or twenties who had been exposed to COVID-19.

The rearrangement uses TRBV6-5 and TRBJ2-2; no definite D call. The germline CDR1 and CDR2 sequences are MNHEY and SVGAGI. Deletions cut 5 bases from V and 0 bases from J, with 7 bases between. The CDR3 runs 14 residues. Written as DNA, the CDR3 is TGTGCCAGCAGTACGGGTGCGAACACCGGGGAGCTGTTTTTT. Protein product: CASSTGANTGELFF.

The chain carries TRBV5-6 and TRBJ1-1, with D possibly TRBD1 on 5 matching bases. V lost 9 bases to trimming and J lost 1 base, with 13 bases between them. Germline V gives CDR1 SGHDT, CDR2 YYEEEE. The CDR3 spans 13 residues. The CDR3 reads CATRAGSNTEAFF. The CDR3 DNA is TGTGCCACCAGGGCAGGATCGAACACTGAAGCTTTCTTT.

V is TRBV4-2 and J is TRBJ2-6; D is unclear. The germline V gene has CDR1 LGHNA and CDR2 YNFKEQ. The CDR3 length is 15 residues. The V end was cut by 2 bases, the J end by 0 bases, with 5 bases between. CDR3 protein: CASSQQDSGANVLTF. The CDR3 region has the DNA TGTGCCAGCAGCCAACAGGACTCTGGGGCCAACGTCCTGACTTTC.

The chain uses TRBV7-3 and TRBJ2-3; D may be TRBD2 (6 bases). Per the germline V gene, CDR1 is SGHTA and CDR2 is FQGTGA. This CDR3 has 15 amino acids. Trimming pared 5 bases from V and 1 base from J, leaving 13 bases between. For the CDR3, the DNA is TGTGCCAGCAGCCGCCTTGGGACTCGCACAGATACGCAGTATTTT. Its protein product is CASSRLGTRTDTQYF.

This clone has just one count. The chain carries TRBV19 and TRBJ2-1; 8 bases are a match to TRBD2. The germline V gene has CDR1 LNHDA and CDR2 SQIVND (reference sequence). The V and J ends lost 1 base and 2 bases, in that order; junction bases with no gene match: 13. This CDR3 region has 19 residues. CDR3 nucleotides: TGTGCCAGTAGTATAGGCCGTTTAAAAGCGGGAGCGACCTACAATGAGCAGTTCTTC. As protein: CASSIGRLKAGATYNEQFF.

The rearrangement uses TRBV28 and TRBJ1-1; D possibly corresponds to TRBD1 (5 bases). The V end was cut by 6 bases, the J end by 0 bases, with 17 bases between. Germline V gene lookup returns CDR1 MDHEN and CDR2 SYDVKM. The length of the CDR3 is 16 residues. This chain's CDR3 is CASRPKTALMNTEAFF. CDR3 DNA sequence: TGTGCCAGCAGACCGAAGACAGCCTTAATGAACACTGAAGCTTTCTTT.

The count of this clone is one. CDR3 DNA sequence: TGTGCCAGCAGCTCGGACAGGGTAGGGAATCAGCCCCAGCATTTT. Its protein product is CASSSDRVGNQPQHF. This chain uses TRBV7-9 with TRBJ1-5, with 8 bases matching TRBD1. V dropped 4 bases and J dropped 4; count of bases not matched to a gene: 6. The germline gives CDR1 SEHNR, CDR2 FQNEAQ (reference sequence). This CDR3 is 15 amino acids long.

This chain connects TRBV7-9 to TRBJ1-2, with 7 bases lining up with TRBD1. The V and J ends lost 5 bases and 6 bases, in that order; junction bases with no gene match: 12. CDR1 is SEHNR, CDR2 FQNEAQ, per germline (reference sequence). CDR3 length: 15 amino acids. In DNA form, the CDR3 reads TGTGCCAGCAGCCCCCGGGACAGAGCACAGGATGGCTACACCTTC. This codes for CASSPRDRAQDGYTF. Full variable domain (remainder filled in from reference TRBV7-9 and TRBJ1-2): DTGVSQNPRHKITKRGQNVTFRCDPISEHNRLYWYRQTLGQGPEFLTYFQNEAQLEKSRLLSDRFSAERPKGSFSTLEIQRTEQGDSAMYLCASSPRDRAQDGYTFGSGTRLTVV.

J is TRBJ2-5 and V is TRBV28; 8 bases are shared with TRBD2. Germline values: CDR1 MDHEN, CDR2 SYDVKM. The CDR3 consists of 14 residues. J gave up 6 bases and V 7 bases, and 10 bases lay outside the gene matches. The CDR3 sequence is CASNPGLGSQTQYF. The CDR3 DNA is TGTGCCAGCAACCCGGGACTAGGGTCGCAGACCCAGTACTTC. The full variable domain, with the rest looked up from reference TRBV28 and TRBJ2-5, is DVKVTQSSRYLVKRTGEKVFLECVQDMDHENMFWYRQDPGLGLRLIYFSYDVKMKEKGDIPEGYSVSREKKERFSLILESASTNQTSMYLCASNPGLGSQTQYFGPGTRLLVL.

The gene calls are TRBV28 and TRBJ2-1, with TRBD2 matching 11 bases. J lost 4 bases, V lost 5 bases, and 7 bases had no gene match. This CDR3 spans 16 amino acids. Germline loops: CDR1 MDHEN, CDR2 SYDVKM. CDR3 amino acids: CASSIRTSGPYNEQFF. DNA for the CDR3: TGTGCCAGCAGTATCCGGACTAGCGGGCCGTACAATGAGCAGTTCTTC.

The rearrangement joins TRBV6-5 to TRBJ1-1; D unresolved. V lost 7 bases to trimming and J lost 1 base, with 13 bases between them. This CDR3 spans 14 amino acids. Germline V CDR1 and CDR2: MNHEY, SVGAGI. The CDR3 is CASNREARNTEAFF. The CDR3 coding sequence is TGTGCCAGCAACCGAGAAGCACGGAACACTGAAGCTTTCTTT.

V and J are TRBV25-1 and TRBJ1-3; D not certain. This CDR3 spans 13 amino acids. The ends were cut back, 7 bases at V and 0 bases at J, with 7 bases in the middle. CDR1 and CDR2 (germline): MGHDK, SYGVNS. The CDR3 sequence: CASTLSSGNTIYF. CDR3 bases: TGTGCCAGCACCCTGAGCTCTGGAAACACCATATATTTT.

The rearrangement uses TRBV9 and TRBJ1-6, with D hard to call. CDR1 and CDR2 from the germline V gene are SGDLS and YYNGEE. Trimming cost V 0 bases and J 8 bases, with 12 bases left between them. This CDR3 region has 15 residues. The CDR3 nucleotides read TGTGCCAGCAGCGTAGCCAAGTCCGGGGATTCACCCCTCCACTTT. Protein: CASSVAKSGDSPLHF.

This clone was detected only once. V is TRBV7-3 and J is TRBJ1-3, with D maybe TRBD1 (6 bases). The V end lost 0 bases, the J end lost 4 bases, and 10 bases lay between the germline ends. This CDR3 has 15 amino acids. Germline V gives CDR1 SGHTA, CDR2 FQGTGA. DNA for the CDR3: TGTGCCAGCAGCTTAACGGCAGGGGCCGGAAACACCATATATTTT. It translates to CASSLTAGAGNTIYF.

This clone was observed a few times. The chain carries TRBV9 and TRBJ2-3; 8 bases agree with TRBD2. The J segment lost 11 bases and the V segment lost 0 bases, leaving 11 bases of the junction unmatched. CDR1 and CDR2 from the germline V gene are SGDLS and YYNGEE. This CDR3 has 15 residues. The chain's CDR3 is CASSVGFRGAGGQYF. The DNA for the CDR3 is TGTGCCAGCAGCGTAGGATTTAGGGGCGCGGGGGGGCAGTATTTT.

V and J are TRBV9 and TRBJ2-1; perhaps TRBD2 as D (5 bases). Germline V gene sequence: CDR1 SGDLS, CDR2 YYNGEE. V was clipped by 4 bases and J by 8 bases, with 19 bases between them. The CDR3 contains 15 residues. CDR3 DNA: TGTGCCAGCAGCTCATCTCGGAGGACGGGTGATGAGCAGTTCTTC. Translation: CASSSSRRTGDEQFF.

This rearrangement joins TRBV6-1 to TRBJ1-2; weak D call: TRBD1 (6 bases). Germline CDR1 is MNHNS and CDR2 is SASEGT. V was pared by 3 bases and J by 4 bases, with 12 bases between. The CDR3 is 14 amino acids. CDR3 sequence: CASSEGHFVYGYTF. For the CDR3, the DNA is TGTGCCAGCAGTGAGGGACACTTTGTCTATGGCTACACCTTC.

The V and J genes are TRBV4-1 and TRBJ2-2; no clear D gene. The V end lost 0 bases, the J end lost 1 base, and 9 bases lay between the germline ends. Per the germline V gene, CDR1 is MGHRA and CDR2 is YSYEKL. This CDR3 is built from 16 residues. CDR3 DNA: TGCGCCAGCAGCCAAGAGCCCAGGATGAACACCGGGGAGCTGTTTTTT. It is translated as CASSQEPRMNTGELFF.

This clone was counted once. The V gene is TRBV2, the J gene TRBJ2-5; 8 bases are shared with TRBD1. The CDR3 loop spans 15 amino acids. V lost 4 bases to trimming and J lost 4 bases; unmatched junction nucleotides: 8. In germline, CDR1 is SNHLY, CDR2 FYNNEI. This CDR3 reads CASSADRVSIETQYF. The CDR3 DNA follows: TGTGCCAGCAGTGCGGACAGGGTTTCAATAGAGACCCAGTACTTC. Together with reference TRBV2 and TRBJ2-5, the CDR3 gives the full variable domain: EPEVTQTPSHQVTQMGQEVILRCVPISNHLYFYWYRQILGQKVEFLVSFYNNEISEKSEIFDDQFSVERPDGSNFTLKIRSTKLEDSAMYFCASSADRVSIETQYFGPGTRLLVL.

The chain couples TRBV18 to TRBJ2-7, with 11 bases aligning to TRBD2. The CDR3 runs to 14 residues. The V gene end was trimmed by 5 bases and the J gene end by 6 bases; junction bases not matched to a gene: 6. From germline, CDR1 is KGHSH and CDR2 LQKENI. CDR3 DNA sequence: TGTGCCAGCTCAGGGGCTAGCGGGAGGACCGAGCAGTACTTC. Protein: CASSGASGRTEQYF.

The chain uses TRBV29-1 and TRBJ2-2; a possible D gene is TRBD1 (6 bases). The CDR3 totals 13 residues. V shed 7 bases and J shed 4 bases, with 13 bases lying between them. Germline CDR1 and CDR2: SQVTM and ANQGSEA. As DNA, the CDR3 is TGCAGCGGCAGACAGGATGCCACCGGGGAGCTGTTTTTT. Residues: CSGRQDATGELFF.

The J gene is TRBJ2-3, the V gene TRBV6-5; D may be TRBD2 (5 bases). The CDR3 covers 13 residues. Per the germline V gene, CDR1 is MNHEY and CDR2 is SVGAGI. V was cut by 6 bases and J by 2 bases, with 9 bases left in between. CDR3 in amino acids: CASRLEATDTQYF. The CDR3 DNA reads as TGTGCCAGCAGACTGGAGGCCACAGATACGCAGTATTTT.